This T cell receptor (beta chain) was identified during a study of Ad26.COV2.S vaccination and SARS-CoV-2 variants. Looking at the study overall: Into the muscle, Ad26.COV2.S was dosed once or twice, 56 days apart.

The method was immunoSEQ multiplex PCR; TCRdb's version includes in-frame clones alone and lacks a portion of them. The sample has more than 300,000 clones, over 80% seen once; the top ten hold 2.1%. V was cut by 4 bases and J by 3 bases, with 15 bases left in between. This CDR3 has 15 amino acids. CDR1 and CDR2 from the germline V gene are SGHTA and FQGNSA. As to treatment: roughly 19 received Ad26.COV2.S at low or high dose, single or two shots; about 5 received placebo; per-sample allocation not given. Sampling took place 63 days after the first vaccine or placebo injection. An adult of 18-55 years in Boston served as donor. It was Wuhan-strain SARS-CoV-2 spike that the Ad26 vaccine vector expressed.

The starting material was peripheral blood, obtained in a trial of Ad26.COV2.S vaccine versus placebo. The chain joins TRBV7-2 to TRBJ1-2; D gene unclear. The source is a person aged 18-65 years who received the Ad26.COV2.S COVID-19 vaccine or a placebo. DNA of the CDR3: TGTGCCAGCAGCTCCTCAACCGACGGATACTATGGCTACACCTTC. Amino acids: CASSSSTDGYYGYTF.